This T cell receptor (beta chain) was sequenced in a study of cytomegalovirus exposure and HLA in healthy donors. Study results and limitations: The authors listed some 160 TCR beta chains as cytomegalovirus-associated.

The PCR was carried out with 60 Vbeta primers and 13 Jbeta primers. Libraries were prepared by immunoSEQ multiplex PCR; TCRdb keeps only in-frame clonotypes and omits some of them. This table holds about 190,000 clones. When sampled, the donors appeared nominally healthy, though they likely had unrecorded immune exposures. Germline V lookup: CDR1 SGHAT, CDR2 FQNNGV. This CDR3 comprises 14 residues. V was cut by 2 bases and J by 5 bases, with 12 bases left in between. Notes on this clone: Its antigen remains unidentified.

This chain links TRBV11-2 with TRBJ2-5; D might be TRBD2 (7 bases). The clonotype comes from a woman aged 25 to 45 in good health and CMV-seropositive. The sequenced sample was PBMCs. The CDR3 sequence: CASSLRRGQETQYF. Here the CDR3 DNA reads TGTGCCAGCAGCTTAAGGCGGGGGCAGGAGACCCAGTACTTC.